This passage covers 14 T cell receptor beta chains from one sample sequenced in a study of chemoradiotherapy in HPV16-positive cancers. Repertoires were generated with immunoSEQ multiplex PCR, while TCRdb's copy carries only in-frame clones and drops some. Of 25,000 to 30,000 clones listed, about 94% are singletons. Sequenced here: blood, sampled from a patient who underwent chemoradiotherapy. These receptors were collected from a human donor with HPV-associated anogenital cancer.

This clone occurred a few times. The chain links TRBV2 to TRBJ1-1; maybe TRBD1 (5 bases). The germline V gene encodes CDR1 SNHLY and CDR2 FYNNEI. This CDR3 is 15 amino acids long. Trimming cost V 7 bases and J 4 bases, with 19 bases left between them. CDR3 protein: CASTVRGSGGTEAFF. CDR3 sequence (DNA): TGTGCCAGCACCGTCCGGGGGTCAGGAGGCACTGAAGCTTTCTTT.

This sequence joins TRBV18 and TRBJ1-5, with D possibly being TRBD1 (5 bases). Germline V gene sequence: CDR1 KGHSH, CDR2 LQKENI. There are 14 residues in the CDR3. Deletions cut 4 bases from V and 0 bases from J, with 7 bases between. Written as DNA, the CDR3 is TGTGCCAGCTCACGGGGGATTAGCAATCAGCCCCAGCATTTT. Its protein product is CASSRGISNQPQHF.

The V call is TRBV19, the J call TRBJ1-5; TRBD1 matches at 9 bases. The CDR3 contains 18 residues. V dropped 4 bases and J dropped 6; count of bases not matched to a gene: 16. In germline, CDR1 is LNHDA, CDR2 SQIVND (reference sequence). CDR3 residues: CASSTPFRGQGSTQPQHF. In nucleotides, the CDR3 is TGTGCCAGTAGTACTCCTTTCCGCGGACAGGGGTCGACTCAGCCCCAGCATTTT.

V and J are TRBV4-2 and TRBJ1-2, with D maybe TRBD1 (5 bases). With 0 bases removed from V and 2 bases from J, the gap between germline ends came to 19 bases. The CDR3 length is 18 residues. CDR1 LGHNA and CDR2 YNFKEQ come from the germline V gene. CDR3 loop: CASSQDLIGRAANYGYTF. In DNA, the CDR3 is TGTGCCAGCAGCCAAGATCTAATCGGCAGGGCTGCGAACTATGGCTACACCTTC.

The V gene is TRBV5-1, the J gene TRBJ1-6, with 7 bases fitting TRBD1. Germline loops: CDR1 SGHRS, CDR2 YFSETQ. This CDR3 is 14 amino acids long. V trimming: 0 bases; J trimming: 10 bases; junction bases outside the gene matches: 4. The CDR3 DNA is TGCGCCAGCAGCTTGGGACCAGGGGGATCACCCCTCCACTTT. Translation: CASSLGPGGSPLHF. Filled out from reference TRBV5-1 and TRBJ1-6, the complete variable domain reads KAGVTQTPRYLIKTRGQQVTLSCSPISGHRSVSWYQQTPGQGLQFLFEYFSETQRNKGNFPGRFSGRQFSNSRSEMNVSTLELGDSALYLCASSLGPGGSPLHFGNGTRLTVT.

This chain joins TRBV19 and TRBJ1-1; the D gene is possibly TRBD1 (6 bases). This CDR3 has 16 residues. Germline CDR1 is LNHDA and CDR2 is SQIVND (reference sequence). The germline V and J ends were trimmed by 6 bases and 3 bases, with 20 bases remaining between them. The CDR3 region has the DNA TGTGCCAGTAGCGATACAGGGCGGCAGTGGGACACTGAAGCTTTCTTT. Protein: CASSDTGRQWDTEAFF.

The V and J genes are TRBV7-9 and TRBJ1-6, with D possibly being TRBD1 (5 bases). V was shortened by 1 base and J by 10 bases, with 14 bases between the two germline ends. Germline CDR1 is SEHNR and CDR2 is FQNEAQ (reference sequence). This CDR3 has 15 residues. This CDR3 reads CASSLVGQGRSPLHF. In DNA form, the CDR3 reads TGTGCCAGCAGCTTAGTAGGTCAGGGAAGATCACCCCTCCACTTT.

This sequence joins TRBV11-2 and TRBJ2-7; no definite D call. V shed 1 base and J shed 7 bases, with 5 bases lying between them. CDR1 and CDR2 from the germline V gene are SGHAT and FQNNGV. CDR3 size: 11 residues. The CDR3 sequence: CASSLGSEQYF. CDR3 in DNA: TGTGCCAGCAGCTTAGGGAGTGAGCAGTACTTC.

CDR3 nucleotide sequence: TGTGCCAGCAGTTTACTCGGGGCGGGCTACGAGCAGTACTTC. The encoded protein is CASSLLGAGYEQYF. V usage is TRBV27 and J usage is TRBJ2-7, with D tentatively TRBD1 or TRBD2 (5 bases each). Germline loops: CDR1 MNHEY, CDR2 SMNVEV (reference sequence). V lost 2 bases, J lost 3 bases, and 11 bases lay in between. The CDR3 length is 14 residues.

The J gene is TRBJ1-2, the V gene TRBV6-5; D is possibly TRBD1 (6 bases). V was shortened by 3 bases and J by 4 bases, with 9 bases between the two germline ends. Germline V gives CDR1 MNHEY, CDR2 SVGAGI. The CDR3 totals 13 residues. This chain's CDR3 is CASSYTGPYGYTF. CDR3 nucleotide sequence: TGTGCCAGCAGTTATACAGGGCCCTATGGCTACACCTTC.

This clone occurred once. V gene TRBV7-2 combines with J gene TRBJ2-7; 7 positions agree with TRBD1. J was trimmed by 6 bases and V by 5 bases; bases with no gene match: 4. This CDR3 is built from 12 residues. In germline, CDR1 is SGHTA, CDR2 FQGNSA. The CDR3 protein is CASSPDRAEQYF. For the CDR3, the DNA is TGTGCCAGCAGCCCCGACAGGGCCGAGCAGTACTTC.

This clone has only one observation. The chain recombines TRBV4-2 with TRBJ1-1, with TRBD1 matching over 9 bases. CDR1 and CDR2 (germline): LGHNA, YNFKEQ. Losses at the gene ends were 2 bases for V and 8 bases for J; bases not matched to a gene: 9. This CDR3 is built from 15 residues. This CDR3 is CASSQPGQGNPEAFF. In nucleotides, the CDR3 is TGTGCCAGCAGCCAACCGGGACAGGGAAATCCCGAAGCTTTCTTT.

This chain connects TRBV6-5 to TRBJ2-2; D gene uncertain. CDR3 length equals 12 residues. The germline V and J ends were trimmed by 6 bases and 2 bases, with 4 bases remaining between them. Germline V gene lookup returns CDR1 MNHEY and CDR2 SVGAGI. The CDR3 region is CASSFNTGELFF. The CDR3 bases are TGTGCCAGCAGCTTTAACACCGGGGAGCTGTTTTTT.

V is TRBV4-3 and J is TRBJ2-7; the D is unclear. CDR3 length equals 13 residues. The germline V gene encodes CDR1 LGHNA and CDR2 YSLEER. V was pared by 0 bases and J by 4 bases, with 7 bases between. The CDR3 reads CASSQDLRYEQYF. The CDR3 region has the DNA TGCGCCAGCAGCCAAGATTTGCGATACGAGCAGTACTTC.